Listed below are T cell receptor beta chains from one sample, sequenced in a study of blood T cell repertoires in COVID-19. Sequencing used immunoSEQ multiplex PCR; TCRdb keeps in-frame clones, though not all of them. The sample yields around 300,000 clones, under 90% seen once. Sequencing was done on a sample of peripheral blood. These receptor sequences come from a man aged 50-59 years with acute or convalescent COVID-19. Each CDR3 is given with its conserved first and last residue. A D gene is named only where the DNA matches it firmly.

d_call,j_call,v_call,cdr3_aa,cdr3_nt
.,TRBJ1-3,TRBV11-2,CASSLERSGVGNTIYF,TGTGCCAGCAGCTTAGAACGATCGGGGGTCGGAAACACCATATATTTT
.,TRBJ1-2,TRBV7-9,CASSFDGVGGYTF,TGTGCCAGCAGCTTCGACGGGGTCGGTGGCTACACCTTC
TRBD1,TRBJ2-7,TRBV6-6,CASSRTAGTGPYEQYF,TGTGCCAGCAGTCGAACCGCCGGGACAGGACCCTACGAGCAGTACTTC
.,TRBJ1-2,TRBV11-2,CASSSLAGPINYGYTF,TGTGCCAGCAGCTCCCTGGCAGGGCCCATTAACTATGGCTACACCTTC
TRBD1,TRBJ2-7,TRBV27,CASSLETGSNEQYF,TGTGCCAGCAGTTTAGAGACAGGGTCCAACGAGCAGTACTTC
.,TRBJ2-4,TRBV3-1/TRBV3-2,CASSQDWAADQYF,TGTGCCAGCAGCCAAGATTGGGCAGCAGATCAGTACTTC
.,TRBJ1-4,TRBV6-5,CASRRWATNEKLFF,TGTGCCAGCAGGAGGTGGGCAACTAATGAAAAACTGTTTTTT
.,TRBJ2-1,TRBV3-1/TRBV3-2,CASSLGRGSYNEQFF,TGTGCCAGCAGCCTAGGCAGGGGCTCCTACAATGAGCAGTTCTTC
TRBD1,TRBJ1-1,TRBV10-3,CATYGDRGLYTEAFF,TGTGCCACTTATGGGGACAGGGGGCTCTACACTGAAGCTTTCTTT
TRBD1,TRBJ1-1,TRBV18,CASSSTGINTEAFF,TGTGCCAGCTCGTCGACAGGGATTAACACTGAAGCTTTCTTT
TRBD1,TRBJ1-5,TRBV9,CASSVGGQGASQPQHF,TGTGCCAGCAGCGTGGGGGGACAGGGGGCTTCTCAGCCCCAGCATTTT
.,TRBJ1-2,TRBV3-1/TRBV3-2,CASSQAPPVYGYTF,TGTGCCAGCAGCCAAGCTCCACCGGTCTATGGCTACACCTTC
.,TRBJ1-4,TRBV19,CASSPKQAAFATNEKLFF,TGTGCCAGTAGCCCAAAGCAGGCAGCCTTTGCAACTAATGAAAAACTGTTTTTT
.,TRBJ1-1,TRBV7-3,CASSFRWAAKAFF,TGTGCCAGCAGCTTCCGGTGGGCAGCAAAAGCTTTCTTT
.,TRBJ1-1,TRBV7-2,CASSWRGGAAEAFF,TGTGCCAGCAGCTGGAGGGGTGGGGCCGCTGAAGCTTTCTTT
TRBD2,TRBJ2-2,TRBV30,CAWSELAGGPGELFF,TGTGCCTGGAGTGAGCTAGCGGGGGGTCCCGGGGAGCTGTTTTTT
.,TRBJ2-2,TRBV6-5,CASRGYRGNTGELFF,TGTGCCAGCAGGGGATATCGGGGGAACACCGGGGAGCTGTTTTTT
TRBD2,TRBJ2-5,TRBV7-2,CASSFGVRGETQYF,TGTGCCAGCAGCTTCGGCGTGCGGGGGGAGACCCAGTACTTC
TRBD1,TRBJ1-2,TRBV10-1,CASSSGGTNYGYTF,TGCGCCAGCTCGTCAGGGGGAACCAACTATGGCTACACCTTC
.,TRBJ2-3,TRBV30,CACQATDTQYF,TGTGCCTGCCAAGCCACAGATACGCAGTATTTT
TRBD2,TRBJ2-3,TRBV6-1,CASSERGGTDTQYF,TGTGCCAGCAGTGAACGGGGGGGAACAGATACGCAGTATTTT